The rows below give T cell receptor beta chains drawn from one sample of a study of blood T cell repertoires in COVID-19. Data came from immunoSEQ multiplex PCR; TCRdb stores just in-frame clones and leaves some out. Here the sample spans roughly 300,000 clones, 86% being singletons. Sample: peripheral blood. These receptors all come from a woman between 45 and 65 years old with acute or convalescent COVID-19. CDR3s include the opening cysteine and the closing phenylalanine or tryptophan. Each record gives: CDR3 protein, CDR3 DNA, D gene, J gene, clone size, V gene. The D gene is left open where the match is weak. Clone size appears in some rows only: once, few, many, or a class for an expanded clone.

CASSLQRLETQYF | TGTGCCAGCAGCTTACAGCGGTTGGAGACCCAGTACTTC | . | TRBJ2-5 | . | TRBV7-3
CASSLEGYTGGEAFF | TGTGCCAGCAGCTTGGAGGGTTATACAGGGGGTGAAGCTTTCTTT | TRBD1 | TRBJ1-1 | few | TRBV5-8
CASRMTSGRPNEQFF | TGTGCCAGCAGAATGACTAGCGGGAGACCCAATGAGCAGTTCTTC | TRBD2 | TRBJ2-1 | . | TRBV2
CASSLSGTGGVEAFF | TGTGCCAGCAGTTTAAGTGGCACAGGGGGTGTTGAAGCTTTCTTT | TRBD1 | TRBJ1-1 | few | TRBV28
CASSGVQGPNYNEQFF | TGTGCCAGCAGCGGTGTACAGGGGCCGAACTACAATGAGCAGTTCTTC | TRBD1 | TRBJ2-1 | once | TRBV9
CASSFSGQGYEQYF | TGTGCCAGCAGCTTTTCGGGACAGGGGTACGAGCAGTACTTC | TRBD1 | TRBJ2-7 | . | TRBV7-3
CASSWTVSYEQYF | TGTGCCAGCAGCTGGACAGTCTCCTACGAGCAGTACTTC | . | TRBJ2-7 | . | TRBV7-9
CASSPSSYEQYF | TGTGCCAGCAGCCCCTCCTCCTACGAGCAGTACTTC | . | TRBJ2-7 | . | TRBV6-5
CASSRQAFSGANVLTF | TGTGCCAGCAGTCGACAGGCTTTCTCTGGGGCCAACGTCCTGACTTTC | . | TRBJ2-6 | . | TRBV2
CAISEFGTSGNTGELFF | TGTGCCATCAGTGAGTTCGGGACTAGCGGGAACACCGGGGAGCTGTTTTTT | TRBD2 | TRBJ2-2 | few | TRBV10-3
CASSNILGQGLNEQYF | TGTGCCAGTAGTAACATCCTGGGACAGGGGTTGAACGAGCAGTACTTC | TRBD1 | TRBJ2-7 | few | TRBV19
CASSPQTQETQYF | TGTGCCAGCTCACCACAAACTCAAGAGACCCAGTACTTC | . | TRBJ2-5 | . | TRBV18
CASSLAPLSSYNEQFF | TGCGCCAGCAGCTTGGCCCCACTGAGCTCCTACAATGAGCAGTTCTTC | . | TRBJ2-1 | . | TRBV5-1
CASTYRPAGGFSYEQYF | TGTGCCAGCACTTACCGGCCAGCGGGAGGCTTCTCCTACGAGCAGTACTTC | TRBD2 | TRBJ2-7 | . | TRBV6-2/TRBV6-3
CASSWRGRPTYEQYF | TGTGCCAGTAGTTGGCGTGGCAGGCCAACCTACGAGCAGTACTTC | . | TRBJ2-7 | . | TRBV19
CASSKRTSGSFGELFF | TGTGCCAGCAGTAAAAGGACTAGCGGGAGTTTTGGGGAGCTGTTTTTT | TRBD2 | TRBJ2-2 | . | TRBV25-1
CASSVGRTGNYGYTF | TGTGCCAGCAGCGTAGGAAGGACAGGGAACTATGGCTACACCTTC | TRBD1 | TRBJ1-2 | . | TRBV9
CATSDSGTSGRGNTGELFF | TGTGCCACCAGTGATTCCGGGACTAGCGGGAGAGGGAACACCGGGGAGCTGTTTTTT | TRBD2 | TRBJ2-2 | . | TRBV24-1
CASSHLTDRAGELFF | TGTGCCAGCAGCCACCTCACCGACAGGGCCGGGGAGCTGTTTTTT | TRBD1 | TRBJ2-2 | . | TRBV3-1/TRBV3-2
CASSIGEGGEKLFF | TGTGCCAGTAGTATAGGGGAAGGAGGTGAAAAACTGTTTTTT | . | TRBJ1-4 | . | TRBV19
CASNLRDRVNNSPLHF | TGTGCCAGCAACCTCCGGGACAGGGTAAATAATTCACCCCTCCACTTT | TRBD1 | TRBJ1-6 | . | TRBV27
CASSLRYGVYEQYF | TGTGCCAGCAGTTTACGATACGGAGTCTACGAGCAGTACTTC | . | TRBJ2-7 | . | TRBV27
CASSPTGHLNTEAFF | TGTGCCAGCAGTCCTACGGGACACTTGAACACTGAAGCTTTCTTT | . | TRBJ1-1 | . | TRBV28
CSVRTGEAFF | TGCAGCGTCCGGACAGGTGAAGCTTTCTTT | TRBD1 | TRBJ1-1 | . | TRBV29-1
CASWLGGTSGRCSTDTQYF | TGCGCCAGCTGGCTCGGCGGGACTAGCGGAAGATGTAGCACAGATACGCAGTATTTT | TRBD2 | TRBJ2-3 | . | TRBV10-1
CAWSVLKGGREKLFF | TGTGCCTGGAGTGTACTGAAAGGGGGCCGGGAAAAACTGTTTTTT | TRBD1 | TRBJ1-4 | . | TRBV30
CASSREHKETQYF | TGTGCCAGCTCACGGGAGCACAAGGAGACCCAGTACTTC | . | TRBJ2-5 | . | TRBV18
CASSFGTGGNQPQHF | TGTGCCAGCAGCTTCGGGACAGGGGGCAATCAGCCCCAGCATTTT | TRBD1 | TRBJ1-5 | . | TRBV11-2
CASSLGTYSYEQYF | TGTGCCAGCAGTTTAGGGACATACTCCTACGAGCAGTACTTC | . | TRBJ2-7 | . | TRBV27
CATSDSGQGAQRGQYF | TGTGCCACCAGTGATTCGGGACAGGGGGCGCAGCGGGGCCAGTACTTC | TRBD1 | TRBJ2-5 | . | TRBV24-1
CASSVDWLPGELFF | TGTGCCAGCAGCGTAGATTGGCTTCCCGGGGAGCTGTTTTTT | . | TRBJ2-2 | . | TRBV9
CASSVRGLAGVSTDTQYF | TGTGCCAGCAGTGTCAGGGGACTAGCGGGGGTTAGCACAGATACGCAGTATTTT | TRBD2 | TRBJ2-3 | . | TRBV11-2
CASRWGRAISYEQYF | TGTGCCAGCAGGTGGGGCAGGGCGATCTCCTACGAGCAGTACTTC | . | TRBJ2-7 | . | TRBV2
CASSFEGGRAGYEQYF | TGTGCCAGCAGCTTCGAAGGCGGGAGGGCCGGGTACGAGCAGTACTTC | TRBD2 | TRBJ2-7 | . | TRBV7-9
CASSLGAEYEKLFF | TGTGCCAGCAGTTTGGGAGCAGAGTATGAAAAACTGTTTTTT | . | TRBJ1-4 | once | TRBV28
CASSRRGLGGELFF | TGTGCCAGCAGCCGCCGGGGTTTAGGCGGGGAGCTGTTTTTT | . | TRBJ2-2 | . | TRBV3-1/TRBV3-2
CAIPSGVTGELFF | TGTGCCATCCCGTCAGGGGTCACCGGGGAGCTGTTTTTT | . | TRBJ2-2 | . | TRBV12-3/TRBV12-4
CASSESRTGPWPQHF | TGCGCCAGCAGTGAGTCCCGGACAGGCCCTTGGCCCCAGCATTTT | TRBD1 | TRBJ1-5 | . | TRBV10-1
CASSVLNSYNEQFF | TGTGCCAGCAGCGTGCTAAACTCCTACAATGAGCAGTTCTTC | . | TRBJ2-1 | . | TRBV9
CASSPQGVYNYGYTF | TGTGCCAGCAGCCCGCAGGGCGTTTACAACTATGGCTACACCTTC | . | TRBJ1-2 | . | TRBV28
CASSLAWDTSYEQYF | TGTGCCAGCAGCTTAGCATGGGACACGTCCTACGAGCAGTACTTC | . | TRBJ2-7 | . | TRBV7-6
CASSPPGQGRRYEQYF | TGTGCCAGCAGCCCTCCGGGACAGGGAAGGAGGTACGAGCAGTACTTC | TRBD1 | TRBJ2-7 | . | TRBV6-2/TRBV6-3
CSVAGPGNIQYF | TGCAGCGTTGCAGGGCCTGGGAACATTCAGTACTTC | . | TRBJ2-4 | . | TRBV29-1
CASSRGISGYQETQYF | TGCGCCAGCAGCCGTGGTATTAGCGGGTACCAAGAGACCCAGTACTTC | TRBD2 | TRBJ2-5 | . | TRBV4-1
CASSFAGLGGSDTQYF | TGTGCCAGCAGCTTTGCCGGACTAGGGGGGTCAGATACGCAGTATTTT | . | TRBJ2-3 | . | TRBV7-8
CASSYSFGERVTQYF | TGTGCCAGCAGTTACTCATTTGGAGAGCGTGTGACCCAGTACTTC | . | TRBJ2-5 | . | TRBV6-7
CASSLLLAGTGELFF | TGTGCCAGCAGCTTATTACTAGCGGGAACCGGGGAGCTGTTTTTT | TRBD2 | TRBJ2-2 | . | TRBV7-2
CASSPQGLADTQYF | TGTGCCAGCAGTCCACAGGGGCTAGCAGATACGCAGTATTTT | TRBD1 | TRBJ2-3 | few | TRBV27
CASRPDRFNQPQHF | TGTGCCAGCAGACCGGACAGGTTTAATCAGCCCCAGCATTTT | TRBD1 | TRBJ1-5 | . | TRBV6-5
CASSQLAGTVNNSPLHF | TGTGCCAGCAGCCAGCTCGCCGGGACAGTTAATAATTCACCCCTCCACTTT | TRBD1 | TRBJ1-6 | . | TRBV3-1/TRBV3-2
CASDFLAGRGTDTQYF | TGTGCCAGTGACTTCTTAGCGGGAAGAGGTACAGATACGCAGTATTTT | TRBD2 | TRBJ2-3 | . | TRBV19
CASSYGRLYEQYF | TGTGCCAGCTCCTACGGGAGGCTCTACGAGCAGTACTTC | TRBD2 | TRBJ2-7 | . | TRBV28
CASSPTVSGSNEQFF | TGTGCCAGCTCACCAACGGTTAGCGGGAGCAATGAGCAGTTCTTC | TRBD2 | TRBJ2-1 | . | TRBV18
CASSLSRWGRRGNTIYF | TGTGCCAGCAGTTTATCACGTTGGGGGCGAAGAGGAAACACCATATATTTT | . | TRBJ1-3 | . | TRBV28
CSVSGDPGVNEQFF | TGCAGCGTGAGCGGGGATCCGGGGGTGAATGAGCAGTTCTTC | TRBD2 | TRBJ2-1 | . | TRBV29-1
CASSGQAGTGELFF | TGTGCCAGCAGTGGACAGGCGGGCACCGGGGAGCTGTTTTTT | . | TRBJ2-2 | . | TRBV2
CASSLTDSTYEQYF | TGTGCCAGCAGCTTAACGGACTCTACCTACGAGCAGTACTTC | . | TRBJ2-7 | . | TRBV7-3
CASSLVGKSNSPLHF | TGTGCCAGCAGTTTGGTCGGGAAATCTAATTCACCCCTCCACTTT | . | TRBJ1-6 | once | TRBV27
CASSWSDLEGLQYF | TGCGCCAGCAGCTGGTCGGACCTCGAGGGTCTGCAGTATTTT | . | TRBJ2-3 | . | TRBV5-1
CASSPTISGSEYF | TGTGCCAGCAGCCCCACGATTAGCGGGAGTGAGTACTTC | TRBD2 | TRBJ2-7 | . | TRBV9